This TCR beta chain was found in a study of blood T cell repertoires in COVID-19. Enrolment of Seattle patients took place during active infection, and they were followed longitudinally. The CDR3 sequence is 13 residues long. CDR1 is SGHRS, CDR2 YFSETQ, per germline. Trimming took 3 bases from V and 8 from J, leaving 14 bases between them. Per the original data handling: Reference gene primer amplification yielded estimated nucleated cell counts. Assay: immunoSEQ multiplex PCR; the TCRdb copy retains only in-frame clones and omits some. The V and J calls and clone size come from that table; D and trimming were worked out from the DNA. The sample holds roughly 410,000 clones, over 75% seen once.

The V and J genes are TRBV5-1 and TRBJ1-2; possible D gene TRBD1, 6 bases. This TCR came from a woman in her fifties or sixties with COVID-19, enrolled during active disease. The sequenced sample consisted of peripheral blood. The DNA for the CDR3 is TGCGCCAGCAGCTCCCAGACAGGTGCGGGCTACACCTTC. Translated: CASSSQTGAGYTF.